Listed below are T cell receptor beta chains from one sample, sequenced in a study of T cells in tumors after PD-1 blockade. The assay was immunoSEQ multiplex PCR, and TCRdb's table has in-frame clones only and misses some. This repertoire shows about 60,000 clones, roughly 70% found once; its top ten account for 4% to 5%. The sample consisted of PBMCs, taken after anti-PD-1 treatment. The receptors shown here come from a human donor with basal cell carcinoma. The CDR3 runs from the conserved cysteine through the conserved F or W. Fields, in order: clone size, V gene, J gene, D gene, CDR3 DNA, CDR3 protein. The D gene is left open where the match is weak. Only part of the rows carry a size: once, few, many, or a class if the clone is expanded.

abundance: .; v_gene: TRBV5-1; j_gene: TRBJ1-6; d_gene: .; CDR3nt: TGCGCCAGCAGCTTCTGGGGGGATAATTCACCCCTCCACTTT; CDR3aa: CASSFWGDNSPLHF
abundance: .; v_gene: TRBV5-6; j_gene: TRBJ2-1; d_gene: .; CDR3nt: TGTGCCAGCAGCTATTGGTCTGACAATGAGCAGTTCTTC; CDR3aa: CASSYWSDNEQFF
abundance: .; v_gene: TRBV7-9; j_gene: TRBJ1-1; d_gene: .; CDR3nt: TGTGCCAGCAGCTTACGGCAAGCGAACACTGAAGCTTTCTTT; CDR3aa: CASSLRQANTEAFF
abundance: .; v_gene: TRBV5-1; j_gene: TRBJ2-7; d_gene: .; CDR3nt: TGCGCCAGCAGCCACGGGGACGGTAGCTCCTACGAGCAGTACTTC; CDR3aa: CASSHGDGSSYEQYF
abundance: .; v_gene: TRBV7-8; j_gene: TRBJ1-6; d_gene: .; CDR3nt: TGTGCCAGCAGCTTAGAACCTGATGGAGTTGGGTCACCCCTCCACTTT; CDR3aa: CASSLEPDGVGSPLHF
abundance: .; v_gene: TRBV4-1; j_gene: TRBJ1-1; d_gene: .; CDR3nt: TGCGCCAGCAGCCAAGAGAGGCCCCAGGGGACTGAAGCTTTCTTT; CDR3aa: CASSQERPQGTEAFF
abundance: few; v_gene: TRBV10-1; j_gene: TRBJ2-6; d_gene: TRBD1; CDR3nt: TGCGCCAGCAGTGGGGACAGGGTCTCGTTGCTAGGTGGGGCCAACGTCCTGACTTTC; CDR3aa: CASSGDRVSLLGGANVLTF
abundance: .; v_gene: TRBV7-9; j_gene: TRBJ2-3; d_gene: .; CDR3nt: TGTGCCAGCAGCTTCGGGCAGGTGACAGATACGCAGTATTTT; CDR3aa: CASSFGQVTDTQYF
abundance: .; v_gene: TRBV2; j_gene: TRBJ2-6; d_gene: .; CDR3nt: TGTGCCAGCAGTGAAGTCGGGGACACTGGGGCCAACGTCCTGACTTTC; CDR3aa: CASSEVGDTGANVLTF
abundance: .; v_gene: TRBV3-1/TRBV3-2; j_gene: TRBJ2-1; d_gene: TRBD2; CDR3nt: TGTGCCAGCAGCCATACAGCTAGACTAGCGGGGGCGTCCAATGAGCAGTTCTTC; CDR3aa: CASSHTARLAGASNEQFF
abundance: .; v_gene: TRBV10-3; j_gene: TRBJ1-5; d_gene: TRBD1; CDR3nt: TGTGCCATCAGTGTATCGGAGACAGGGCGGCCCCAGCATTTT; CDR3aa: CAISVSETGRPQHF
abundance: .; v_gene: TRBV10-3; j_gene: TRBJ2-7; d_gene: TRBD2; CDR3nt: TGTGCCATCAGCGCCGGGACTAGCGGGAAATACGAGCAGTACTTC; CDR3aa: CAISAGTSGKYEQYF